This entry lists 19 T cell receptor beta chains sequenced from one sample in a study of T cells in Graves' hyperthyroidism and ophthalmopathy. It was RNA transcripts that yielded the amplified TCR beta CDR3 regions. A set of HTBI primers served as the primers for a first-round RT-PCR of the TCR CDR3. In TCRdb, the multiplex PCR reads were re-called with MiXCR into one record per CDR3 protein. The sample has 700,000 to 850,000 distinct CDR3 sequences, approximately 36% seen once. The sequenced sample was blood. The receptors were gathered from a woman aged 40 to 49 with Graves' hyperthyroidism.

A few counts support this clonotype. The chain joins TRBV5-1 to TRBJ1-1; TRBD1 matches at 9 bases. V gave up 3 bases and J gave up 0 bases; unmatched junction bases: 6. This CDR3 region has 16 residues. CDR1 is SGHRS, CDR2 YFSETQ, per germline. DNA of the CDR3: TGCGCCAGCAGCTGGGGGGACAGGGCAGTGAACACTGAAGCTTTCTTT. Translation: CASSWGDRAVNTEAFF. Variable domain in full (rest from reference TRBV5-1 and TRBJ1-1): KAGVTQTPRYLIKTRGQQVTLSCSPISGHRSVSWYQQTPGQGLQFLFEYFSETQRNKGNFPGRFSGRQFSNSRSEMNVSTLELGDSALYLCASSWGDRAVNTEAFFGQGTRLTVV.

The V call is TRBV7-2, the J call TRBJ1-2, with D tentatively TRBD1 (6 bases). Trimming left V 1 base short and J 4 bases short, with 19 bases between. This CDR3 is 17 amino acids long. Germline V gives CDR1 SGHTA, CDR2 FQGNSA. In DNA form, the CDR3 reads TGTGCCAGCAGCTTAGGAGGGGGGGGGCAGGGTGGCTATGGCTACACCTTC. Amino acid sequence: CASSLGGGGQGGYGYTF.

The chain has TRBV4-3 and TRBJ2-2, with D hard to call. Germline V gene data show CDR1 as LGHNA and CDR2 as YSLEER. The V and J ends lost 0 bases and 5 bases respectively, with 7 bases between them. The CDR3 has 14 residues. As DNA, the CDR3 is TGCGCCAGCAGCCAAGACGTGGGGACCGGGGAGCTGTTTTTT. Amino acids: CASSQDVGTGELFF.

V and J are TRBV10-1 and TRBJ2-7, with 11 bases aligning to TRBD2. Germline CDR1 is WNHNN and CDR2 is SYGVQD (reference sequence). This CDR3 is built from 15 residues. J was trimmed by 13 bases and V by 3 bases; bases with no gene match: 14. This CDR3 reads CASSDPGTSGNLVYF. The CDR3 DNA sequence: TGCGCCAGCAGTGACCCCGGGACTAGCGGTAATCTAGTATACTTC.

Only one count was recorded for this clonotype. The chain combines TRBV10-3 with TRBJ2-5, with 12 positions matching TRBD2. The closer fit of TRBJ2-1 to the DNA end suggests the J call may be wrong. This CDR3 has 16 residues. Germline V CDR1 and CDR2: ENHRY, SYGVKD. The CDR3 protein is CAISPSWTSGNNEQFF. The CDR3 DNA reads as TGTGCCATCAGTCCCTCGTGGACTAGCGGGAACAATGAGCAGTTCTTC.

This clonotype was counted many times. V gene TRBV10-3 combines with J gene TRBJ1-1; D remains unclear. Trimming left V 9 bases short and J 0 bases short, with 14 bases between. This CDR3 contains 14 residues. Germline V gene data show CDR1 as ENHRY and CDR2 as SYGVKD. The CDR3 region has the DNA TGTGCCATGACCGAAGACCTCATGAACACTGAAGCTTTCTTT. It specifies CAMTEDLMNTEAFF.

This clonotype has at least ten counts. V is TRBV5-1 and J is TRBJ2-7; no definite D call. This CDR3 has 15 residues. Trimming took off 1 base at V and 0 bases at J, with 11 bases between the two ends. Per the germline V gene, CDR1 is SGHRS and CDR2 is YFSETQ. The CDR3 DNA is TGCGCCAGCAGCTTGTACTACAGTGACTCCTACGAGCAGTACTTC. Residues: CASSLYYSDSYEQYF.

V usage is TRBV15 and J usage is TRBJ1-1; D gene uncertain. The CDR3 is made up of 14 amino acids. V was clipped by 0 bases and J by 1 base, with 6 bases between them. Germline lookup yields CDR1 LNHNV and CDR2 YYDKDF (reference sequence). Here the CDR3 DNA reads TGTGCCACCAGCAGAGATTATGGGAACACTGAAGCTTTCTTT. Amino acid sequence: CATSRDYGNTEAFF. Supplemented by reference TRBV15 and TRBJ1-1, the full variable domain reads DAMVIQNPRYQVTQFGKPVTLSCSQTLNHNVMYWYQQKSSQAPKLLFHYYDKDFNNEADTPDNFQSRRPNTSFCFLDIRSPGLGDTAMYLCATSRDYGNTEAFFGQGTRLTVV.

The CDR3 DNA is TGTGCCAGCAGACCCTACAGGGACTCACCCCTCCACTTT. It specifies CASRPYRDSPLHF. The chain is built from TRBV7-2 and TRBJ1-6; D may be TRBD1 (6 bases). With 6 bases removed from V and 10 bases from J, the gap between germline ends came to 13 bases. This CDR3 is 13 amino acids long. Germline loops: CDR1 SGHTA, CDR2 FQGNSA.

This clonotype has ten or more counts. The rearrangement uses TRBV10-3 and TRBJ2-7; no clear D gene. CDR3 size: 13 residues. V was shortened by 10 bases and J by 3 bases, with 16 bases between the two germline ends. CDR1 is ENHRY and CDR2 is SYGVKD in the germline V gene. This CDR3 is CATQNTANYEQYF. The CDR3 nucleotides read TGTGCCACGCAAAACACGGCCAACTACGAGCAGTACTTC.

This clonotype was found many times. V usage is TRBV7-2 and J usage is TRBJ1-5, with a possible D match to TRBD1 (5 bases). Germline lookup yields CDR1 SGHTA and CDR2 FQGNSA. V was cut by 5 bases and J by 5 bases, with 16 bases left in between. The CDR3 has 15 residues. The CDR3: CASSQGVTVHQPQHF. CDR3 bases: TGTGCCAGCAGCCAGGGCGTTACAGTTCATCAGCCCCAGCATTTT.

This clonotype came up many times. The chain employs TRBV29-1 and TRBJ1-1, with a tentative D call TRBD1 (6 bases). Germline CDR1 reads SQVTM; CDR2 reads ANQGSEA. This CDR3 spans 11 amino acids. V was trimmed by 7 bases and J by 1 base, leaving 7 bases between them. The CDR3 is CSGRGNTEAFF. CDR3 coding DNA: TGCAGCGGCAGGGGGAACACTGAAGCTTTCTTT.

The chain recombines TRBV7-9 with TRBJ1-5; D possibly corresponds to TRBD1 (5 bases). V dropped 3 bases and J dropped 4 bases, with 13 bases sitting between them. There are 15 residues in the CDR3. Germline V lookup: CDR1 SEHNR, CDR2 FQNEAQ (reference sequence). The CDR3 spells CASSLFRGGNQPQHF. The CDR3 DNA is TGTGCCAGCAGCTTGTTTAGGGGTGGAAATCAGCCCCAGCATTTT.

The V call is TRBV7-2, the J call TRBJ2-3, with 7 nucleotides matching TRBD1. The germline V gene encodes CDR1 SGHTA and CDR2 FQGNSA. With V trimmed by 5 bases and J by 7 bases, 6 bases remained unmatched. The CDR3 sequence is 13 residues long. The CDR3 sequence is CASSTGTDHTQYF. The CDR3 DNA reads TGTGCCAGCAGCACCGGGACAGATCATACGCAGTATTTT.

Worth noting for this clonotype: Being one base from a much bigger clone, this may be a read error. The gene calls are TRBV7-9 and TRBJ2-2; TRBD2 matches 8 bases. Germline lookup yields CDR1 SEHNR and CDR2 FQNEAQ (reference sequence). The CDR3 contains 12 residues. The V and J ends lost 10 bases and 5 bases, in that order; junction bases with no gene match: 3. This chain's CDR3 is CAIPSGTGELFF. Written as DNA, the CDR3 is TGTGCCATCCCTAGCGGGACCGGGGAGCTGTTTTTT.

V usage is TRBV4-1 and J usage is TRBJ2-5; D is uncertain. Germline V CDR1 and CDR2: MGHRA, YSYEKL. Between the trimmed V and J ends, which lost 1 base and 2 bases, there was a span of 11 bases. The CDR3 covers 15 residues. The DNA of the CDR3 is TGCGCCAGCAGCCAAGGAAACGCAAATCAAGAGACCCAGTACTTC. The encoded protein is CASSQGNANQETQYF.

The chain carries TRBV12-3 or TRBV12-4 and TRBJ1-4; weak D call: TRBD1 (6 bases). The CDR3 spans 15 residues. Trimming cost V 5 bases and J 3 bases, with 13 bases left between them. The CDR3 reads CASSPRGHPNEKLFF. The CDR3, as DNA: TGTGCCAGCAGTCCCCGGGGGCACCCTAATGAAAAACTGTTTTTT.

The chain joins TRBV9 to TRBJ2-7; D is tentatively TRBD1 or TRBD2 (5 bases each). V lost 3 bases, J lost 7 bases, and 20 bases lay in between. Germline-derived CDR1 and CDR2 are SGDLS and YYNGEE. This CDR3 has 15 residues. CDR3 amino acids: CASSGYGTPYNEQYF. CDR3 coding DNA: TGTGCCAGCAGCGGATACGGGACGCCCTACAATGAGCAGTACTTC.

J is TRBJ1-1 and V is TRBV3-1, with D hard to call. Germline values: CDR1 LGHDT, CDR2 YNNKEL (reference sequence). Trimming removed 3 bases at V and 3 bases at J, with 5 bases between. This CDR3 spans 12 amino acids. The CDR3 here is CASSHADTEAFF. CDR3 coding DNA: TGTGCCAGCAGCCATGCCGACACTGAAGCTTTCTTT.